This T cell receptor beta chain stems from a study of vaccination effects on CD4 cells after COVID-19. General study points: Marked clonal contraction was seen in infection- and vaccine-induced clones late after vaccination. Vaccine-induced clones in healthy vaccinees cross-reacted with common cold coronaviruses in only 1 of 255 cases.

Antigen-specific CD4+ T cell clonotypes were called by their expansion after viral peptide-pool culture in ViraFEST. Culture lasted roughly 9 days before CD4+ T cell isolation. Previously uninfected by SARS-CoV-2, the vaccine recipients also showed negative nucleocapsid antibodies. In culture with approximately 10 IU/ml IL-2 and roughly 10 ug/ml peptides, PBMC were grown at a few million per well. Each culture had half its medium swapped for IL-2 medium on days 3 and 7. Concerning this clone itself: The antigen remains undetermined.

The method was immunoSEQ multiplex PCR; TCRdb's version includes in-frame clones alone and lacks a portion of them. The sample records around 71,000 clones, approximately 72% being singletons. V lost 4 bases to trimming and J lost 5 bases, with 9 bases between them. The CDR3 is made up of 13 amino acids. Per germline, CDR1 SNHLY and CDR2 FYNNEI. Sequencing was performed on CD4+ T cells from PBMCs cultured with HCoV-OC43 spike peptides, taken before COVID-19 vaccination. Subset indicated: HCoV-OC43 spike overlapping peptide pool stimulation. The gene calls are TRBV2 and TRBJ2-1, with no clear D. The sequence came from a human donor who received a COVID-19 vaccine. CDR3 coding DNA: TGTGCCAGCAGTGTGAACCGGGACAATGAGCAGTTCTTC. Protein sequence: CASSVNRDNEQFF. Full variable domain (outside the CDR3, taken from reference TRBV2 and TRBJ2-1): EPEVTQTPSHQVTQMGQEVILRCVPISNHLYFYWYRQILGQKVEFLVSFYNNEISEKSEIFDDQFSVERPDGSNFTLKIRSTKLEDSAMYFCASSVNRDNEQFFGPGTRLTVL.